The source of this T cell receptor (beta chain) is a study of shared clonotypes between healthy human individuals. Broader study findings: Lower generation probabilities were found for non-shared clonotypes than for those shared by all four donors. Shared clonotypes: about 5.3% naive CD4, under 4% naive CD8, around 2.4% memory CD4, 0.4% memory CD8.

The naive CD8 fraction comprised CD45RO-negative cells positively selected for CCR7 and excluded terminally differentiated effector memory CD45RA+ cells. Every one of the donors was a Caucasian adult that lived in Nashville, Tennessee. A note on this clone: Its antigen is unknown.

V shed 4 bases and J shed 3 bases, with 9 bases lying between them. The CDR3 is 13 residues long. CDR1 is MNHEY and CDR2 is SVGAGI in the germline V gene. Assay: immunoSEQ multiplex PCR; the TCRdb copy retains only in-frame clones and omits some. The sample contains around 2,000,000 clones, just under 95% of which appear only once. The receptor was isolated from a man aged 18 to 29 in good health. The V and J genes are TRBV6-5 and TRBJ2-5, with D uncertain. The specimen was naive CD8+ T cells sorted from blood. The CDR3 nucleotides read TGTGCCAGCAGTTTGGGCCCTAAAGAGACCCAGTACTTC. Amino acids: CASSLGPKETQYF.